This is a list of T cell receptor beta chains from one sample in a study of blood T cell repertoires in COVID-19. Generated by immunoSEQ multiplex PCR, the TCRdb table keeps only in-frame clones and is missing some. Of approximately 140,000 clones in the sample, over 75% were seen once. The sample comprised peripheral blood. The source is a man in his 70s with active COVID-19. CDR3s include the opening cysteine and the closing phenylalanine or tryptophan. The D gene is left open where the match is weak. Not every row has a clone size; where given, it reads once, few, many or a size class.

NA | TRBJ2-7 | TRBV6-6 | NA | TGTGCCAGCAGGCGGTCCTTAAGCTCCTACGAGCAGTACTTC | CASRRSLSSYEQYF
NA | TRBJ1-1 | TRBV5-1 | NA | TGCGCCAGCAGCCCGGAAGGGGGGACTACGAACACTGAAGCTTTCTTT | CASSPEGGTTNTEAFF
TRBD2 | TRBJ2-7 | TRBV29-1 | NA | TGCAGCGTAGGGACTAGCGGCTACGAGCAGTACTTC | CSVGTSGYEQYF
TRBD1 | TRBJ2-1 | TRBV7-9 | NA | TGTGCCAGCAGCCCCGACAGGGTTCGGGATGAGCAGTTCTTC | CASSPDRVRDEQFF
TRBD1 | TRBJ1-1 | TRBV4-1 | NA | TGCGCCAGCAGCGGACCCGGGACAGGGGGCACTGAAGCTTTCTTT | CASSGPGTGGTEAFF
NA | TRBJ2-5 | TRBV28 | few | TGTGCCAGCACCTACTCAGGCCGGGGAAAGGAGACCCAGTACTTC | CASTYSGRGKETQYF
NA | TRBJ1-4 | TRBV19 | NA | TGTGCCAGTAGTCTGAGAGGTGAAAAACTGTTTTTT | CASSLRGEKLFF
TRBD1 | TRBJ2-2 | TRBV2 | NA | TGTGCCAGCTCGTGGGGTCCCGCGACAGGGTTGTCGGGGGAGCTGTTTTTT | CASSWGPATGLSGELFF
TRBD1 | TRBJ2-7 | TRBV27 | NA | TGTGCCAGTATGCTTGGCAGGGGGCGACACGAGCAGTACTTC | CASMLGRGRHEQYF
NA | TRBJ2-3 | TRBV29-1 | once | TGCAGCGTTATAACCGGGACTCTAGGCGCAGATACGCAGTATTTT | CSVITGTLGADTQYF
TRBD1 | TRBJ1-2 | TRBV14 | once | TGTGCCAGCAGCCCGGACAGGGCGACCTTATTAGGCTACACCTTC | CASSPDRATLLGYTF
NA | TRBJ1-2 | TRBV4-1 | NA | TGCGCCAGCAGCCAAGGCGGGACGGGGTCCTTAGTAGGCTACACCTTC | CASSQGGTGSLVGYTF
NA | TRBJ2-1 | TRBV3-1/TRBV3-2 | NA | TGTGCCAGCAGCCCCAAGTTGGGTTCTAGGGGACTCTACAATGAGCAGTTCTTC | CASSPKLGSRGLYNEQFF
TRBD1 | TRBJ1-4 | TRBV13 | NA | TGTGCCAGCAGCTTAGGGCAGGGGGGTCTTGCAACTAATGAAAAACTGTTTTTT | CASSLGQGGLATNEKLFF
NA | TRBJ2-2 | TRBV28 | NA | TGTGCCAGCAGGACAGGTCCGAACACCGGGGAGCTGTTTTTT | CASRTGPNTGELFF
TRBD1 | TRBJ2-2 | TRBV6-6 | few | TGTGCCAGCAGTTCACAGGGGTCAGTGAACACCGGGGAGCTGTTTTTT | CASSSQGSVNTGELFF
TRBD2 | TRBJ2-1 | TRBV5-6 | NA | TGTGCCAGCAGCTCCGTACTAGCGGGCCCCTACAATGAGCAGTTCTTC | CASSSVLAGPYNEQFF
TRBD2 | TRBJ2-1 | TRBV11-2 | few | TGTGCCAGCAGCTTAGTAGCGGGAGGCCCCGAGCAGTTCTTC | CASSLVAGGPEQFF
TRBD2 | TRBJ2-5 | TRBV5-4 | NA | TGTGCCAGCAGTCCCTCGCGGGGGGAGACCCAGTACTTC | CASSPSRGETQYF
TRBD2 | TRBJ2-3 | TRBV28 | NA | TGTGCCAGCAGTTCATTATATCTCCTAGCGGGAGGCGGCACAGATACGCAGTATTTT | CASSSLYLLAGGGTDTQYF
NA | TRBJ1-3 | TRBV28 | NA | TGTGCCAGCAGTTTGCCCTTCGGCTCTGGAAACACCATATATTTT | CASSLPFGSGNTIYF
NA | TRBJ2-3 | TRBV13 | NA | TGTGCCAGCAGCTTAGTAGCAACAGATACGCAGTATTTT | CASSLVATDTQYF
TRBD1 | TRBJ2-7 | TRBV6-6 | NA | TGTGCCAGCGCCAATAGGACAGGGGGTCTGGGCGAGCAGTACTTC | CASANRTGGLGEQYF
TRBD2 | TRBJ2-1 | TRBV4-3 | NA | TGCGCCAGCAGCCCCCTCGGACTAGCGGTGAGCTCCTACAATGAGCAGTTCTTC | CASSPLGLAVSSYNEQFF
NA | TRBJ2-7 | TRBV7-9 | NA | TGTGCCAGCAGCTTCGCTCGGGGTTTGGCGTACGAGCAGTACTTC | CASSFARGLAYEQYF
TRBD2 | TRBJ2-3 | TRBV7-2 | NA | TGTGCCAGCAGCCACTACTCGATAGCGGGAGGGTCGGGCACAGATACGCAGTATTTT | CASSHYSIAGGSGTDTQYF
NA | TRBJ2-2 | TRBV5-4 | NA | TGTGCCAGCAGCTTGGTGGCAGGCTCCCGGGAGCTGTTTTTT | CASSLVAGSRELFF
TRBD1 | TRBJ1-4 | TRBV5-1 | NA | TGCGCCAGCAGTACAGGGGTTGCAACTAATGAAAAACTGTTTTTT | CASSTGVATNEKLFF